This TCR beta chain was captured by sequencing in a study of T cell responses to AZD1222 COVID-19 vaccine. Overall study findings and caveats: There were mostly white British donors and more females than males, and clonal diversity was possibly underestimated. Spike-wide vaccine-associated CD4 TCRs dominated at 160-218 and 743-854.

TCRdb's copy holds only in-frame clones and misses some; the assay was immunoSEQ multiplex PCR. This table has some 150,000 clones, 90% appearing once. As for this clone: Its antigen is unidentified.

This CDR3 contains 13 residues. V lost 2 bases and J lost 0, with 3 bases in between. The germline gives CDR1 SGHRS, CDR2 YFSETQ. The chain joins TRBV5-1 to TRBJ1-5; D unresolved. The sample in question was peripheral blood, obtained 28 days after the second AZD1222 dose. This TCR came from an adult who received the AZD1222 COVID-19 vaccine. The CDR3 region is CASSLNSNQPQHF. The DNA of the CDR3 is TGCGCCAGCAGCTTAAATAGCAATCAGCCCCAGCATTTT.